The rows below give T cell receptor beta chains drawn from one sample of a study of brain T cells in children with intractable seizures. The repertoire was sequenced with immunoSEQ multiplex PCR; TCRdb's copy has only in-frame clones and lacks some. The sample includes about 340,000 clones, 93% of them seen just once. This specimen was peripheral blood, taken less than 6 months after surgery. The receptor set was obtained from a boy under two years old with tuberous sclerosis and intractable seizures. The CDR3 runs from the conserved cysteine through the conserved F or W. Fields, in order: V gene, clone size, J gene, D gene, CDR3 length, CDR3 protein, CDR3 DNA. The D gene is left open where the match is weak. Clone size appears in some rows only: once, few, many, or a class for an expanded clone.

v_gene: TRBV4-1; abundance: .; j_gene: TRBJ2-6; d_gene: TRBD1; len: 18; CDR3aa: CASSQFRTGVNGANVLTF; CDR3nt: TGCGCCAGCAGCCAATTCAGGACAGGGGTGAACGGGGCCAACGTCCTGACTTTC
v_gene: TRBV20-1; abundance: .; j_gene: TRBJ2-7; d_gene: .; len: 11; CDR3aa: CSASGGSEQYF; CDR3nt: TGCAGTGCTAGCGGCGGAAGCGAGCAGTACTTC
v_gene: TRBV11-2; abundance: .; j_gene: TRBJ1-4; d_gene: .; len: 14; CDR3aa: CASSLGGKVEKLFF; CDR3nt: TGTGCCAGCAGCTTAGGGGGGAAGGTTGAAAAACTGTTTTTT
v_gene: TRBV5-1; abundance: .; j_gene: TRBJ2-1; d_gene: .; len: 15; CDR3aa: CASSLAGLRNNEQFF; CDR3nt: TGCGCCAGCAGCTTGGCAGGACTGAGAAACAATGAGCAGTTCTTC
v_gene: TRBV21-1; abundance: few; j_gene: TRBJ2-2; d_gene: .; len: 12; CDR3aa: CASRDNTGELFF; CDR3nt: TGTGCCAGCAGGGACAACACCGGGGAGCTGTTTTTT
v_gene: TRBV19; abundance: .; j_gene: TRBJ2-3; d_gene: .; len: 11; CDR3aa: CATGGTDTQYF; CDR3nt: TGTGCCACAGGGGGCACAGATACGCAGTATTTT
v_gene: TRBV7-3; abundance: .; j_gene: TRBJ2-3; d_gene: TRBD2; len: 16; CDR3aa: CASSQGQRGTTDTQYF; CDR3nt: TGTGCCAGCAGCCAAGGCCAGCGGGGAACAACAGATACGCAGTATTTT
v_gene: TRBV30; abundance: .; j_gene: TRBJ1-2; d_gene: .; len: 13; CDR3aa: CAWQANPNYGYTF; CDR3nt: TGTGCCTGGCAGGCCAACCCTAACTATGGCTACACCTTC
v_gene: TRBV6-1; abundance: .; j_gene: TRBJ2-6; d_gene: TRBD1; len: 17; CDR3aa: CASSERTGTSGANVLTF; CDR3nt: TGTGCCAGCAGTGAAAGGACAGGCACCTCTGGGGCCAACGTCCTGACTTTC
v_gene: TRBV7-3; abundance: .; j_gene: TRBJ2-2; d_gene: .; len: 15; CDR3aa: CASSRRWGNTGELFF; CDR3nt: TGTGCCAGCAGCCGCCGATGGGGGAACACCGGGGAGCTGTTTTTT
v_gene: TRBV2; abundance: .; j_gene: TRBJ2-7; d_gene: TRBD2; len: 15; CDR3aa: CASSDGTSSSYEQYF; CDR3nt: TGTGCCAGCAGTGATGGGACTAGCAGTTCCTACGAGCAGTACTTC
v_gene: TRBV7-3; abundance: .; j_gene: TRBJ2-3; d_gene: .; len: 14; CDR3aa: CASSFGGGMDTQYF; CDR3nt: TGTGCCAGCAGCTTTGGAGGGGGGATGGATACGCAGTATTTT
v_gene: TRBV7-9; abundance: .; j_gene: TRBJ1-2; d_gene: TRBD1; len: 15; CDR3aa: CASSNGQGGGYGYTF; CDR3nt: TGTGCCAGCAGCAACGGACAGGGTGGCGGCTATGGCTACACCTTC
v_gene: TRBV4-1; abundance: .; j_gene: TRBJ1-3; d_gene: .; len: 12; CDR3aa: CASSREGNTIYF; CDR3nt: TGCGCCAGCAGCCGAGAGGGTAACACCATATATTTT
v_gene: TRBV4-1; abundance: .; j_gene: TRBJ2-1; d_gene: TRBD2; len: 18; CDR3aa: CASSEPRGGGSSYNEQFF; CDR3nt: TGCGCCAGCAGCGAACCTCGCGGGGGTGGAAGCTCCTACAATGAGCAGTTCTTC
v_gene: TRBV28; abundance: .; j_gene: TRBJ1-3; d_gene: .; len: 13; CDR3aa: CASGPPPGNTIYF; CDR3nt: TGTGCCAGCGGTCCGCCGCCTGGAAACACCATATATTTT
v_gene: TRBV11-2; abundance: .; j_gene: TRBJ1-1; d_gene: .; len: 12; CDR3aa: CASSLGLAEAFF; CDR3nt: TGTGCCAGCAGCTTAGGTCTTGCCGAAGCTTTCTTT
v_gene: TRBV7-2; abundance: .; j_gene: TRBJ2-5; d_gene: .; len: 17; CDR3aa: CASSLGVGYQWGETQYF; CDR3nt: TGTGCCAGCAGCTTAGGCGTAGGCTACCAATGGGGGGAGACCCAGTACTTC
v_gene: TRBV5-6; abundance: .; j_gene: TRBJ2-7; d_gene: TRBD2; len: 18; CDR3aa: CASSLRPSGARSSYEQYF; CDR3nt: TGTGCCAGCAGCTTGCGCCCTAGCGGGGCCAGGAGCTCCTACGAGCAGTACTTC
v_gene: TRBV4-1; abundance: .; j_gene: TRBJ1-2; d_gene: TRBD1; len: 13; CDR3aa: CASSQDYQGAKTF; CDR3nt: TGCGCCAGCAGCCAAGATTATCAGGGGGCGAAGACCTTC
v_gene: TRBV29-1; abundance: .; j_gene: TRBJ1-2; d_gene: .; len: 15; CDR3aa: CSVGPGERLVYGYTF; CDR3nt: TGCAGCGTGGGGCCAGGGGAGCGCCTTGTCTATGGCTACACCTTC
v_gene: TRBV3-1/TRBV3-2; abundance: .; j_gene: TRBJ2-1; d_gene: .; len: 15; CDR3aa: CASSQVLQGWDEQFF; CDR3nt: TGTGCCAGCAGTCAAGTCTTGCAGGGTTGGGATGAGCAGTTCTTC
v_gene: TRBV27; abundance: .; j_gene: TRBJ2-1; d_gene: .; len: 16; CDR3aa: CASSPQGQRLYNEQFF; CDR3nt: TGTGCCAGCAGTCCCCAAGGACAGAGACTATACAATGAGCAGTTCTTC
v_gene: TRBV11-2; abundance: .; j_gene: TRBJ2-7; d_gene: .; len: 14; CDR3aa: CASSLFGQPYEQYF; CDR3nt: TGTGCCAGCAGCTTATTTGGACAGCCTTACGAGCAGTACTTC
v_gene: TRBV5-4; abundance: .; j_gene: TRBJ2-6; d_gene: .; len: 15; CDR3aa: CASSLRGRGANVLTF; CDR3nt: TGTGCCAGCAGCTTACGGGGGCGAGGGGCCAACGTCCTGACTTTC
v_gene: TRBV6-4; abundance: .; j_gene: TRBJ2-1; d_gene: TRBD2; len: 16; CDR3aa: CASSDSAGLVYNEQFF; CDR3nt: TGTGCCAGCAGTGACTCGGCGGGACTAGTCTACAATGAGCAGTTCTTC
v_gene: TRBV5-4; abundance: .; j_gene: TRBJ1-3; d_gene: .; len: 13; CDR3aa: CASSWDNMDTIYF; CDR3nt: TGTGCCAGCAGCTGGGATAACATGGACACCATATATTTT
v_gene: TRBV9; abundance: .; j_gene: TRBJ1-2; d_gene: .; len: 17; CDR3aa: CASSVVPDSGAGYGYTF; CDR3nt: TGTGCCAGCAGCGTCGTCCCTGACTCGGGCGCCGGCTATGGCTACACCTTC
v_gene: TRBV5-1; abundance: .; j_gene: TRBJ2-5; d_gene: TRBD1; len: 15; CDR3aa: CASSLLDREEETQYF; CDR3nt: TGCGCCAGCAGCTTATTGGACAGGGAGGAGGAGACCCAGTACTTC
v_gene: TRBV20-1; abundance: .; j_gene: TRBJ2-3; d_gene: .; len: 14; CDR3aa: CSASSPGLTDTQYF; CDR3nt: TGCAGTGCTAGTTCGCCGGGGCTCACAGATACGCAGTATTTT
v_gene: TRBV15; abundance: .; j_gene: TRBJ2-7; d_gene: TRBD2; len: 18; CDR3aa: CATRSGGLSLAGTYEQYF; CDR3nt: TGTGCCACCAGGTCCGGGGGCTTATCACTAGCGGGGACCTACGAGCAGTACTTC
v_gene: TRBV5-8; abundance: .; j_gene: TRBJ1-1; d_gene: TRBD1; len: 13; CDR3aa: CASSRDRGTEAFF; CDR3nt: TGTGCCAGCAGCCGGGACAGGGGCACTGAAGCTTTCTTT
v_gene: TRBV7-9; abundance: .; j_gene: TRBJ1-2; d_gene: .; len: 11; CDR3aa: CASSSIYGYTF; CDR3nt: TGTGCCAGCAGTTCGATTTATGGCTACACCTTC
v_gene: TRBV7-9; abundance: .; j_gene: TRBJ2-5; d_gene: .; len: 11; CDR3aa: CASSAEETQYF; CDR3nt: TGTGCCAGCAGCGCCGAAGAGACCCAGTACTTC
v_gene: TRBV5-6; abundance: .; j_gene: TRBJ2-3; d_gene: .; len: 16; CDR3aa: CASRPAGGPGTDTQYF; CDR3nt: TGTGCCAGCAGACCAGCCGGCGGGCCCGGCACAGATACGCAGTATTTT
v_gene: TRBV10-3; abundance: .; j_gene: TRBJ2-3; d_gene: TRBD2; len: 14; CDR3aa: CAINSGGTTDTQYF; CDR3nt: TGTGCCATCAATTCGGGGGGGACCACAGATACGCAGTATTTT
v_gene: TRBV24-1; abundance: once; j_gene: TRBJ2-7; d_gene: .; len: 13; CDR3aa: CATSDLKGGEQYF; CDR3nt: TGTGCCACCAGTGATTTAAAGGGTGGCGAGCAGTACTTC
v_gene: TRBV19; abundance: .; j_gene: TRBJ2-1; d_gene: TRBD2; len: 16; CDR3aa: CASSIDWAGGDNEQFF; CDR3nt: TGTGCCAGTAGTATAGATTGGGCGGGGGGTGACAATGAGCAGTTCTTC
v_gene: TRBV2; abundance: .; j_gene: TRBJ2-5; d_gene: TRBD1; len: 14; CDR3aa: CASSTDRARGTQYF; CDR3nt: TGTGCCAGCAGTACCGACAGGGCGCGCGGGACCCAGTACTTC
v_gene: TRBV28; abundance: once; j_gene: TRBJ2-7; d_gene: .; len: 13; CDR3aa: CASRDRSSYEQYF; CDR3nt: TGTGCCAGCAGAGACAGGAGCTCCTACGAGCAGTACTTC
v_gene: TRBV2; abundance: .; j_gene: TRBJ1-1; d_gene: .; len: 14; CDR3aa: CASRYRAMNTEAFF; CDR3nt: TGTGCCAGCAGATACAGGGCTATGAACACTGAAGCTTTCTTT
v_gene: TRBV11-2; abundance: .; j_gene: TRBJ2-1; d_gene: .; len: 13; CDR3aa: CASSAQGRNEQFF; CDR3nt: TGTGCCAGCAGCGCCCAGGGGAGAAATGAGCAGTTCTTC
v_gene: TRBV25-1; abundance: .; j_gene: TRBJ1-1; d_gene: .; len: 18; CDR3aa: CASSELISSRPENTEAFF; CDR3nt: TGTGCCAGCAGTGAACTAATTTCGTCCAGGCCGGAGAACACTGAAGCTTTCTTT
v_gene: TRBV5-1; abundance: .; j_gene: TRBJ2-3; d_gene: TRBD2; len: 15; CDR3aa: CASSLDSGRVDTQYF; CDR3nt: TGCGCCAGCAGCCTGGATAGCGGGAGAGTGGATACGCAGTATTTT